Presented here are 13 T cell receptor beta chains from one specimen sequenced in a study of blood T cell repertoires in COVID-19. The table came from immunoSEQ multiplex PCR; TCRdb's copy has only in-frame clones and leaves some out. The table records over 200,000 clones, roughly nine tenths of them present only once. Specimen: PBMCs or T cells enriched from blood (not recorded which). These receptor sequences come from a human donor in a cohort exposed to, infected with or recovered from COVID-19 (not recorded which). The donor label of this sample is uncertain.

V and J are TRBV18 and TRBJ1-2; 9 bases fit TRBD1. Germline loops: CDR1 KGHSH, CDR2 LQKENI. This CDR3 contains 14 residues. V was pared by 4 bases and J by 4 bases, with 4 bases of the junction left unmatched. The CDR3 here is CASSQEQGAYGYTF. CDR3 sequence (DNA): TGTGCCAGCTCACAAGAACAGGGGGCCTATGGCTACACCTTC.

The rearrangement links TRBV18 to TRBJ1-1; D not resolved. Germline V gene lookup returns CDR1 KGHSH and CDR2 LQKENI. V was cut by 2 bases and J by 6 bases, with 16 bases left in between. This CDR3 comprises 15 residues. CDR3 amino acids: CASSPSPEGTAEAFF. The CDR3 DNA sequence: TGTGCCAGCTCACCATCGCCAGAGGGAACAGCTGAAGCTTTCTTT.

This sequence joins TRBV14 and TRBJ2-2; 8 positions agree with TRBD2. This CDR3 spans 17 amino acids. CDR1 is SGHDN, CDR2 FVKESK, per germline. The J segment lost 4 bases and the V segment lost 0 bases, leaving 7 bases of the junction unmatched. In DNA, the CDR3 is TGTGCCAGCAGCCAAGATCGGGGGGGGCCTGGCACCGGGGAGCTGTTTTTT. As protein: CASSQDRGGPGTGELFF.

This sequence joins TRBV27 and TRBJ1-1; 9 bases are shared with TRBD1. V gave up 8 bases and J gave up 1 base; unmatched junction bases: 5. CDR1 is MNHEY and CDR2 is SMNVEV in the germline V gene (reference sequence). The CDR3 has 14 amino acids. This CDR3 reads CASSQGATNTEAFF. Written as DNA, the CDR3 is TGTGCCAGCTCACAGGGGGCGACGAACACTGAAGCTTTCTTT.

The rearrangement links TRBV4-2 to TRBJ1-4; D is possibly TRBD1 (6 bases). Germline V gene lookup returns CDR1 LGHNA and CDR2 YNFKEQ. The CDR3 is made up of 15 amino acids. V lost 3 bases and J 8 bases, leaving 16 bases between the germline ends. In DNA form, the CDR3 reads TGTGCCAGCAGCCACACTGAACAGGGAGGGGAAAAACTGTTTTTT. Protein product: CASSHTEQGGEKLFF.

The V gene is TRBV3-1 (or the pseudogene TRBV3-2), the J gene TRBJ2-3; tentatively, D is TRBD1 (6 bases). Germline V CDR1 and CDR2: LGHDT, YNNKEL (reference sequence). This CDR3 has 15 residues. The V end was cut by 3 bases, the J end by 2 bases, with 12 bases between. CDR3 sequence reads: CASSHRQVITDTQYF. Here the CDR3 DNA reads TGTGCCAGCAGCCATCGACAGGTGATCACAGATACGCAGTATTTT.

The rearrangement links TRBV5-6 to TRBJ1-2; D might be TRBD1 (5 bases). The germline V gene has CDR1 SGHDT and CDR2 YYEEEE. The V and J ends lost 3 bases and 4 bases respectively, with 16 bases between them. CDR3 size: 15 residues. The CDR3: CASSSWGEFSYGYTF. CDR3 DNA sequence: TGTGCCAGCAGCTCTTGGGGGGAGTTCTCCTATGGCTACACCTTC.

The chain is built from TRBV10-3 and TRBJ1-5; weak D call: TRBD1 (5 bases). V was shortened by 8 bases and J by 4 bases, with 12 bases between the two germline ends. There are 13 residues in the CDR3. CDR1 is ENHRY, CDR2 SYGVKD, per germline. CDR3 in amino acids: CAIGGTLNQPQHF. The CDR3 DNA sequence: TGTGCCATCGGCGGGACTTTAAATCAGCCCCAGCATTTT.

V and J are TRBV9 and TRBJ2-7; D is perhaps TRBD1 (6 bases). Trimming stripped 0 bases from V and 3 bases from J, with 10 bases between. This CDR3 is built from 14 residues. The germline V gene has CDR1 SGDLS and CDR2 YYNGEE. CDR3 nucleotide sequence: TGTGCCAGCAGCGTAGGAGGACAGCGCTACGAGCAGTACTTC. It yields the protein CASSVGGQRYEQYF.

This clone was counted a single time. The J gene is TRBJ1-1, the V gene TRBV9, with 7 bases matching TRBD1. Germline lookup yields CDR1 SGDLS and CDR2 YYNGEE. This CDR3 spans 16 amino acids. With V trimmed by 3 bases and J by 4 bases, 12 bases remained unmatched. CDR3 in amino acids: CASSEPQGRITTEAFF. The CDR3 region has the DNA TGTGCCAGCAGCGAGCCACAGGGGCGCATTACCACTGAAGCTTTCTTT.

The V gene is TRBV5-1, the J gene TRBJ2-7; D perhaps matches TRBD2 (6 bases). The V and J ends lost 3 bases and 2 bases respectively, with 15 bases between them. The germline gives CDR1 SGHRS, CDR2 YFSETQ. This CDR3 has 15 amino acids. CDR3 sequence: CASSSEEGRTYEQYF. The DNA of the CDR3 is TGCGCCAGCAGCTCGGAGGAGGGCCGTACCTACGAGCAGTACTTC.

V and J are TRBV20-1 and TRBJ2-3, with 7 bases aligning to TRBD2. The CDR3 spans 15 residues. V lost 3 bases to trimming and J lost 1 base; unmatched junction nucleotides: 7. The germline gives CDR1 DFQATT, CDR2 SNEGSKA (reference sequence). DNA for the CDR3: TGCAGTGCTAGTGAATCTAGCGGCCGCACAGATACGCAGTATTTT. It codes for CSASESSGRTDTQYF.

The chain uses TRBV6-6 and TRBJ1-4, with 9 bases lining up with TRBD1. CDR1 and CDR2 from the germline V gene are MNHNY and SVGAGI (reference sequence). This CDR3 has 14 amino acids. V dropped 6 bases and J dropped 7; count of bases not matched to a gene: 6. The CDR3 DNA sequence: TGTGCCAGCAGGCGCGACAGGGGGTTTGAAAAACTGTTTTTT. It yields the protein CASRRDRGFEKLFF.